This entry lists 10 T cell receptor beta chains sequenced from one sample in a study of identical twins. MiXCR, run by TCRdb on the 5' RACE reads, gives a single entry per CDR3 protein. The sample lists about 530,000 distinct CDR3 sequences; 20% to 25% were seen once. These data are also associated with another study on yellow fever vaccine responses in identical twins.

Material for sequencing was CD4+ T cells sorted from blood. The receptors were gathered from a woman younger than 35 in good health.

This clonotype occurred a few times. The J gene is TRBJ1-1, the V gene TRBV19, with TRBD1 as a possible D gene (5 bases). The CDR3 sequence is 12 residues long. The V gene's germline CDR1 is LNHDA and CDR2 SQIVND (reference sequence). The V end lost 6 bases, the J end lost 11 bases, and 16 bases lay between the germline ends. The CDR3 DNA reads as TGTGCCAGTAGCAGGAACTCAGGGAGTGCTTTCTTT. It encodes CASSRNSGSAFF.

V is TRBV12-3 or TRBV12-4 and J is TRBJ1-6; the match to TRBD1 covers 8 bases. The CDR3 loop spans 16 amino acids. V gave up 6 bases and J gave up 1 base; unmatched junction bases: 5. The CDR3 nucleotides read TGTGCCAGCAGGGAGACAGGGGTGTCCTATAATTCACCCCTCCACTTT. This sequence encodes CASRETGVSYNSPLHF.

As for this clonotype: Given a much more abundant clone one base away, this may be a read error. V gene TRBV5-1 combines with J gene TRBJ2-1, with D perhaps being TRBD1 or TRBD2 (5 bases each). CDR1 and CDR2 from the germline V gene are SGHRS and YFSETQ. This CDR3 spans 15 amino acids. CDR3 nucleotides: TGCGCCTGCAGCTTGGCAGGGAGTTGGAACAATGAGCAGTTCTTC. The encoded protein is CACSLAGSWNNEQFF.

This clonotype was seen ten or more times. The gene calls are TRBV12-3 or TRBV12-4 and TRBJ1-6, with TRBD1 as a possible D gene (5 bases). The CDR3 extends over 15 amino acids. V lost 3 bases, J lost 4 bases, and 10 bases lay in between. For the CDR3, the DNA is TGTGCCAGCAGTTTTCCTCAGGGTTATAATTCACCCCTCCACTTT. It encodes CASSFPQGYNSPLHF.

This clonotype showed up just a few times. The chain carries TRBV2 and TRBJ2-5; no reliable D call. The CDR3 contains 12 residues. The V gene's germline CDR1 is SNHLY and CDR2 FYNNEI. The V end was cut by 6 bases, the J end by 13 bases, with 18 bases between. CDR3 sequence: CASRKASLPPYF. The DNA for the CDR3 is TGTGCCAGCAGGAAAGCCTCATTGCCTCCGTACTTC. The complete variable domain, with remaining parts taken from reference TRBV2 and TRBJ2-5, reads EPEVTQTPSHQVTQMGQEVILRCVPISNHLYFYWYRQILGQKVEFLVSFYNNEISEKSEIFDDQFSVERPDGSNFTLKIRSTKLEDSAMYFCASRKASLPPYFGPGTRLLVL.

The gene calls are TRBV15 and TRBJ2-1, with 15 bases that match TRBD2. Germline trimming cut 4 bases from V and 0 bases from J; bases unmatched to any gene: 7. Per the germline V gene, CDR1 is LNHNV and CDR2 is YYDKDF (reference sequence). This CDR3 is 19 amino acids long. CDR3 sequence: CATSTSGTSGRSSYNEQFF. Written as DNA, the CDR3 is TGTGCCACCAGCACCTCCGGGACTAGCGGGAGGAGCTCCTACAATGAGCAGTTCTTC.

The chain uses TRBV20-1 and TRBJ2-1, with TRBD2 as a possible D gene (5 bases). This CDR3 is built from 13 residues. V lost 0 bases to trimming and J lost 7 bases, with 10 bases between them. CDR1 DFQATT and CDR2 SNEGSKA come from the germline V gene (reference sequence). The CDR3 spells CSARDQRGNEQFF. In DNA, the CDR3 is TGCAGTGCTAGAGATCAGCGAGGGAATGAGCAGTTCTTC.

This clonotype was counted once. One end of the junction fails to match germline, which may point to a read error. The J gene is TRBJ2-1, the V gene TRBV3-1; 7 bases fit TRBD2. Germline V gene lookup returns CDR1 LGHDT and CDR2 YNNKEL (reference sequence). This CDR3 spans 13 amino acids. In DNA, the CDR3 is TGTGCCAGCAGCCAAGATTCTCGGCGGGAGCTGTTCTTC. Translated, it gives CASSQDSRRELFF.

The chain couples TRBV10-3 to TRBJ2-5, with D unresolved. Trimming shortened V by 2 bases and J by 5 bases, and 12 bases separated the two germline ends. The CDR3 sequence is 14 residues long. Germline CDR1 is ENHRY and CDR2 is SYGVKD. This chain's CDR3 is CAISEGRSGETQYF. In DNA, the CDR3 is TGTGCCATCAGTGAGGGACGGTCTGGGGAGACCCAGTACTTC.

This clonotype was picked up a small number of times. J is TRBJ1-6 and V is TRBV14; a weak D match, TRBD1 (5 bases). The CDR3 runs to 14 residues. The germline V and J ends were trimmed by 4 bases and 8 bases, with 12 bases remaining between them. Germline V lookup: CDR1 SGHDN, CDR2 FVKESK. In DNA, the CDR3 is TGTGCCAGCAGCCTGCAGGGTTTTGATTCACCCCTCCACTTT. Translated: CASSLQGFDSPLHF. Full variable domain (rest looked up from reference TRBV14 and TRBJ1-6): EAGVTQFPSHSVIEKGQTVTLRCDPISGHDNLYWYRRVMGKEIKFLLHFVKESKQDESGMPNNRFLAERTGGTYSTLKVQPAELEDSGVYFCASSLQGFDSPLHFGNGTRLTVT.